The 3 T cell receptor beta chains listed next were all sequenced from one sample in a study of T cell responses to AZD1222 COVID-19 vaccine. Assay used: immunoSEQ multiplex PCR; TCRdb lists only in-frame clones, some missing. The sample yields approximately 110,000 clones, approximately 91% seen once. The specimen was peripheral blood, collected on day 0 of AZD1222 vaccination. Every receptor here comes from an adult in good health.

The J gene is TRBJ2-7, the V gene TRBV5-1; possibly TRBD1 for D (5 bases). CDR3 size: 14 residues. V lost 0 bases and J lost 1, with 8 bases in between. Germline CDR1 and CDR2: SGHRS and YFSETQ. The CDR3 DNA reads as TGCGCCAGCAGCTTGGTTGCAGGGTCCTACGAGCAGTACTTC. Amino acids: CASSLVAGSYEQYF.

The V and J genes are TRBV15 and TRBJ1-2; D possibly corresponds to TRBD1 (5 bases). CDR3 length equals 13 residues. CDR1 LNHNV and CDR2 YYDKDF come from the germline V gene (reference sequence). V lost 7 bases and J 2 bases, leaving 11 bases between the germline ends. The DNA of the CDR3 is TGTGCCACCACCCGGGGGGGAAACTATGGCTACACCTTC. It encodes CATTRGGNYGYTF.

The chain has TRBV6-6 and TRBJ1-5, with D possibly being TRBD1 (5 bases). Germline V gene data show CDR1 as MNHNY and CDR2 as SVGAGI (reference sequence). The CDR3 extends over 18 amino acids. Deletions cut 5 bases from V and 4 bases from J, with 24 bases between. CDR3 sequence: CASSLTPPTVWGNQPQHF. CDR3 nucleotides: TGTGCCAGCAGTCTCACCCCACCGACAGTTTGGGGTAATCAGCCCCAGCATTTT.